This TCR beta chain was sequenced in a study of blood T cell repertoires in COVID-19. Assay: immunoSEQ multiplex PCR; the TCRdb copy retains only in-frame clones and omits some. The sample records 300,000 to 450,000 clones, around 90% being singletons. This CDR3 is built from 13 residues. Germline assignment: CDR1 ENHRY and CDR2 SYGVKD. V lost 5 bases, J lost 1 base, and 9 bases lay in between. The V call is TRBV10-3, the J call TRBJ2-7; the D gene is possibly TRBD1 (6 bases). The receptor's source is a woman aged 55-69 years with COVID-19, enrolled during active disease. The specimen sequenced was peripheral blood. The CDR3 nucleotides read TGTGCCATCAGTCCAGACAGGTCCTACGAGCAGTACTTC. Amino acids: CAISPDRSYEQYF.